This is a list of T cell receptor beta chains from one sample in a study of response to subunit inactivated influenza vaccine. Each CDR3 protein is one row after TCRdb ran MiXCR on the RT-PCR reads. Of roughly 170,000 distinct CDR3 sequences listed, around a tenth are singletons. The starting material was non-naive T cells sorted from PBMCs, obtained on the day of vaccination. The receptors here all came from a man aged 45 to 65 who received an inactivated influenza vaccine. The CDR3 runs from the conserved cysteine through the conserved F or W. Each record gives: V gene, clone size, D gene, J gene, CDR3 protein, CDR3 DNA. A D gene is named only where the DNA matches it firmly. The listing skips clone size in some rows; elsewhere it reads once, few, many or a size class.

>TRBV28|many|.|TRBJ2-2
CASSFGSNTGELFF
TGTGCCAGCAGTTTTGGCTCCAACACCGGGGAGCTGTTTTTT
>TRBV6-1|.|TRBD2|TRBJ2-3
CASSPGLAITDTQYF
TGTGCCAGCAGCCCGGGACTAGCCATCACAGATACGCAGTATTTT
>TRBV20-1|.|TRBD1|TRBJ1-4
CSASPATGNEKLFF
TGCAGTGCTAGCCCTGCGACAGGGAATGAAAAACTGTTTTTT
>TRBV6-1|.|TRBD1|TRBJ1-2
CASRRDRGSYGYTF
TGTGCCAGCAGAAGGGACAGGGGATCCTATGGCTACACCTTC
>TRBV5-1|few|TRBD1|TRBJ1-2
CASSIQDRGSYSYTF
TGCGCCAGCAGCATCCAAGACAGGGGAAGTTACAGCTACACCTTC
>TRBV5-6|.|.|TRBJ2-1
CASSKTGIYNEQFF
TGTGCCAGCAGCAAAACCGGGATCTACAATGAGCAGTTCTTC
>TRBV27|.|TRBD2|TRBJ2-2
CASSGGRNTGELFF
TGTGCCAGCAGTGGCGGGAGGAACACCGGGGAGCTGTTTTTT
>TRBV6-1|few|TRBD2|TRBJ2-7
CASSEAGGIYEQYF
TGTGCCAGCAGTGAGGCGGGGGGGATCTACGAGCAGTACTTC
>TRBV7-9|.|.|TRBJ2-5
CASTSRISQETQYF
TGTGCCAGCACTTCCCGGATCTCACAAGAGACCCAGTACTTC
>TRBV20-1|few|TRBD1|TRBJ1-2
CSARDDRGLGYTF
TGCAGTGCTAGGGATGACAGGGGGCTCGGCTACACCTTC
>TRBV20-1|.|TRBD1|TRBJ1-2
CSAAQGASSGYTF
TGCAGTGCAGCACAGGGGGCCTCATCTGGCTACACCTTC
>TRBV10-3|many|.|TRBJ1-4
CAISESGESGEKLFF
TGTGCCATCAGTGAATCAGGGGAGAGCGGTGAAAAACTGTTTTTT
>TRBV4-2|few|TRBD2|TRBJ2-5
CASSLGASGRTYQETQYF
TGTGCCAGCAGCCTAGGGGCTAGCGGGAGGACGTACCAAGAGACCCAGTACTTC
>TRBV5-1|few|TRBD1|TRBJ2-2
CASSDRAFSDTGELFF
TGCGCCAGCAGCGACAGGGCTTTCTCTGACACCGGGGAGCTGTTTTTT
>TRBV6-1|many|TRBD2|TRBJ2-3
CASSGSGLGADTQYF
TGTGCCAGCAGTGGATCGGGACTAGGAGCAGATACGCAGTATTTT
>TRBV3-1|.|TRBD2|TRBJ2-1
CASSQWRGTSNEQFF
TGTGCCAGCAGCCAATGGCGGGGGACTAGCAATGAGCAGTTCTTC
>TRBV19|.|.|TRBJ1-1
CASSIWAGRNTEAFF
TGTGCCAGTAGTATATGGGCGGGCCGGAACACTGAAGCTTTCTTT
>TRBV20-1|many|TRBD2|TRBJ2-5
CSALSLREAQETQYF
TGCAGTGCTCTCTCCCTCCGGGAGGCACAAGAGACCCAGTACTTC
>TRBV20-1|many|.|TRBJ2-1
CSARPGLGVYRNNEQFF
TGCAGTGCTAGGCCAGGGTTAGGTGTGTACAGAAACAATGAGCAGTTCTTC
>TRBV7-2|many|TRBD2|TRBJ2-5
CASSLKGRGSWETQYF
TGTGCCAGCAGCTTAAAAGGGAGGGGTTCGTGGGAGACCCAGTACTTC
>TRBV9|few|.|TRBJ1-3
CASSDSGNTIYF
TGTGCCAGCAGCGACTCTGGAAACACCATATATTTT
>TRBV7-3|few|.|TRBJ2-3
CASSLTWNADTQYF
TGTGCCAGCAGCTTAACGTGGAACGCAGATACGCAGTATTTT
>TRBV4-3|few|.|TRBJ1-2
CASSQSTGRARGGYTF
TGCGCCAGCAGCCAATCTACAGGGCGTGCGAGAGGAGGCTACACCTTC
>TRBV7-2|.|.|TRBJ2-1
CASSPGGGEQFF
TGTGCCAGCAGCCCAGGTGGAGGTGAGCAGTTCTTC
>TRBV27|.|TRBD2|TRBJ2-7
CASSLSTSGYEQYF
TGTGCCAGCAGTTTATCTACTAGCGGCTACGAGCAGTACTTC
>TRBV11-2|few|.|TRBJ2-7
CASRRLGGRSSYEQYF
TGTGCCAGCAGGAGATTAGGAGGGCGATCCTCCTACGAGCAGTACTTC
>TRBV18|few|TRBD1|TRBJ1-1
CASGAGTGGTEAFF
TGTGCCAGCGGGGCCGGGACAGGGGGCACTGAAGCTTTCTTT
>TRBV7-6|many|TRBD2|TRBJ2-3
CASSHRLAGGTDTQYF
TGTGCCAGCAGCCATAGACTAGCGGGGGGAACAGATACGCAGTATTTT
>TRBV5-1|many|.|TRBJ2-5
CASSLMPTQETQYF
TGCGCCAGCAGCTTGATGCCCACTCAAGAGACCCAGTACTTC
>TRBV5-1|many|.|TRBJ2-7
CASSLSGPEDEQYF
TGCGCCAGCAGCTTAAGTGGTCCTGAGGACGAGCAGTACTTC
>TRBV11-2|few|.|TRBJ2-1
CASRLITGRSYNEQFF
TGTGCCAGCAGACTTATCACAGGGAGATCCTACAATGAGCAGTTCTTC
>TRBV5-4|.|.|TRBJ2-2
CASSPGRGSTGELFF
TGTGCCAGCAGCCCCGGACGGGGGAGCACCGGGGAGCTGTTTTTT
>TRBV29-1|.|.|TRBJ2-3
CSVEDRVNTQYF
TGCAGCGTTGAAGATCGAGTTAATACGCAGTATTTT
>TRBV12-3/TRBV12-4|many|.|TRBJ2-7
CASSLFGGSSEQYF
TGTGCCAGCAGTTTATTTGGGGGATCCTCCGAGCAGTACTTC
>TRBV7-8|many|.|TRBJ2-2
CASSLFSGVSTGELFF
TGTGCCAGCAGCCTCTTCTCGGGGGTTTCGACCGGGGAGCTGTTTTTT
>TRBV12-3/TRBV12-4|few|.|TRBJ1-4
CASSLPSGVWEEKLFF
TGTGCCAGCAGTTTACCCTCGGGGGTTTGGGAAGAAAAACTGTTTTTT
>TRBV5-1|.|TRBD2|TRBJ2-5
CASSLEPAGTGETQYF
TGCGCCAGCAGCTTGGAACCAGCGGGGACGGGAGAGACCCAGTACTTC
>TRBV11-3|many|.|TRBJ2-1
CASSLDGLNNNEQFF
TGTGCCAGCAGCTTAGATGGGCTCAACAACAATGAGCAGTTCTTC
>TRBV4-2|many|TRBD2|TRBJ2-2
CASSTFRGGQTGELFF
TGTGCCAGCAGCACCTTCCGGGGGGGCCAAACCGGGGAGCTGTTTTTT
>TRBV7-9|few|.|TRBJ1-1
CASSFGNTGNTEAFF
TGTGCCAGCAGCTTTGGAAACACAGGGAACACTGAAGCTTTCTTT
>TRBV20-1|many|TRBD1|TRBJ2-6
CSASLRQGGFSGANVLTF
TGCAGTGCTTCACTTAGACAGGGGGGTTTCTCTGGGGCCAACGTCCTGACTTTC
>TRBV5-5|few|.|TRBJ2-7
CASSHVPDSASYEQYF
TGTGCCAGCAGCCACGTCCCGGACAGTGCGTCCTACGAGCAGTACTTC
>TRBV20-1|many|TRBD2|TRBJ2-4
CSARDIRGGTKNIQYF
TGCAGTGCTAGAGATATACGCGGGGGGACCAAAAACATTCAGTACTTC
>TRBV20-1|.|.|TRBJ2-1
CSASPLRGVGNEQFF
TGCAGTGCTAGCCCGCTCCGCGGGGTGGGTAATGAGCAGTTCTTC
>TRBV27|few|TRBD1|TRBJ2-4
CASRVGGLDKNIQYF
TGTGCCAGCAGGGTAGGGGGCCTGGACAAAAACATTCAGTACTTC
>TRBV7-9|.|.|TRBJ2-2
CASSLGSITGELFF
TGTGCCAGCAGCTTAGGGAGCATCACCGGGGAGCTGTTTTTT
>TRBV28|.|.|TRBJ2-5
CASSSRDFGETQYF
TGTGCCAGCAGTTCCAGGGATTTTGGTGAGACCCAGTACTTC
>TRBV20-1|many|TRBD2|TRBJ2-5
CSARGTSLQETQYF
TGCAGTGCTAGAGGGACTAGCCTGCAGGAGACCCAGTACTTC
>TRBV7-7|many|TRBD1|TRBJ2-7
CASKYGQGGTYEQYF
TGTGCCAGCAAGTACGGACAGGGGGGTACCTACGAGCAGTACTTC
>TRBV7-2|.|.|TRBJ2-1
CASSLPQGGGYNEQFF
TGTGCCAGCAGCTTACCCCAAGGGGGGGGTTACAATGAGCAGTTCTTC
>TRBV5-6|.|.|TRBJ1-2
CASSLQGNYGYTF
TGTGCCAGCAGCTTGCAGGGGAACTATGGCTACACCTTC
>TRBV9|few|.|TRBJ2-6
CASSPGGLLSGANVLTF
TGTGCCAGCAGCCCAGGGGGACTTCTTTCTGGGGCCAACGTCCTGACTTTC
>TRBV5-1|few|.|TRBJ2-7
CASSLLATTYEQYF
TGCGCCAGCAGCTTACTAGCCACTACCTACGAGCAGTACTTC
>TRBV29-1|few|.|TRBJ1-1
CSVGSVNTEAFF
TGCAGCGTTGGGTCAGTGAACACTGAAGCTTTCTTT
>TRBV18|.|.|TRBJ2-1
CASSPPMGDDVQFF
TGTGCCAGCTCACCACCGATGGGGGATGATGTGCAGTTCTTC